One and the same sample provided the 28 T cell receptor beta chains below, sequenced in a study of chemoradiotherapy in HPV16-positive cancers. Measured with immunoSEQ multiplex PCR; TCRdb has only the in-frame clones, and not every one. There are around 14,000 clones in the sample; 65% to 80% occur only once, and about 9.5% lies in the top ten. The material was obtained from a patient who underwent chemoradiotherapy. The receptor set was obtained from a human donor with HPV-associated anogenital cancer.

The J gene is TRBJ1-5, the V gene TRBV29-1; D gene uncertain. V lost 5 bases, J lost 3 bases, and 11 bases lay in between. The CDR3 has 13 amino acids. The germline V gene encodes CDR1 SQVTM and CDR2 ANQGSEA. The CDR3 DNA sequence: TGCAGCGTTCGCCGGGAGGCCAATCAGCCCCAGCATTTT. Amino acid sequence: CSVRREANQPQHF.

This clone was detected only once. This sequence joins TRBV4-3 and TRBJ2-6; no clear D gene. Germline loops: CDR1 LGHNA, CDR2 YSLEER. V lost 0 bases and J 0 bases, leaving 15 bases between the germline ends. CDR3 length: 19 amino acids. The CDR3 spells CASSQDQVGLTSGANVLTF. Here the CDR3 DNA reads TGCGCCAGCAGCCAAGATCAGGTTGGGCTGACCTCTGGGGCCAACGTCCTGACTTTC.

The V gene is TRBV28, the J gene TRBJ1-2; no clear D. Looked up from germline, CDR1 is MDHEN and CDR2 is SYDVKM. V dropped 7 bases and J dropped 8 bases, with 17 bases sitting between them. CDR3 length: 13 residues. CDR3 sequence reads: CASTPTSVGGYTF. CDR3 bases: TGTGCCAGCACCCCAACGTCGGTCGGAGGCTACACCTTC.

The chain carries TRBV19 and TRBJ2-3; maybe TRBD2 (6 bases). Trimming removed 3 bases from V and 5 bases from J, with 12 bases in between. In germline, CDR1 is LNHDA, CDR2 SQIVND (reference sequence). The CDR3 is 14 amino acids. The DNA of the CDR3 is TGTGCCAGTAGTATTAGGCTGGGGGGAGATACGCAGTATTTT. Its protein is CASSIRLGGDTQYF.

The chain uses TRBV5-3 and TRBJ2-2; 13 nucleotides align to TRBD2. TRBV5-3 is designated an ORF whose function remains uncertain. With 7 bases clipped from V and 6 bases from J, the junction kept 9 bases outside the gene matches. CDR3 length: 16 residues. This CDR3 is CARLQRLAGGSGELFF. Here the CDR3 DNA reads TGTGCCAGACTCCAACGACTAGCGGGGGGTTCCGGGGAGCTGTTTTTT.

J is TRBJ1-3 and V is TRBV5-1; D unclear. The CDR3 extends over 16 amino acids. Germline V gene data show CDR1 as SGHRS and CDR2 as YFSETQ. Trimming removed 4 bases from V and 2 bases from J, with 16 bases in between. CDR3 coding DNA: TGCGCCAGCAGCATTGAAGTCCAAGCGACTGGAAACACCATATATTTT. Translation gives CASSIEVQATGNTIYF.

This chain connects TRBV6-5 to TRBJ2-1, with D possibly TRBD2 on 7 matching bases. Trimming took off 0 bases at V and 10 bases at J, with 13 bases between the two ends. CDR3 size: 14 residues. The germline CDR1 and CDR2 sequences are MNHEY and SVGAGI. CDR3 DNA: TGTGCCAGCAGTTACTCGGGGAGGGGGTGGGAGCAGTTCTTC. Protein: CASSYSGRGWEQFF.

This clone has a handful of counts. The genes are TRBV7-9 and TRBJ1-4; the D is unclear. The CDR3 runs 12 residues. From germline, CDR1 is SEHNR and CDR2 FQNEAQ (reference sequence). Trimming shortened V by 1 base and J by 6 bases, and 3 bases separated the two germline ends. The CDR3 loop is CASSLGDEKLFF. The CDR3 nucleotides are TGTGCCAGCAGCTTAGGGGATGAAAAACTGTTTTTT.

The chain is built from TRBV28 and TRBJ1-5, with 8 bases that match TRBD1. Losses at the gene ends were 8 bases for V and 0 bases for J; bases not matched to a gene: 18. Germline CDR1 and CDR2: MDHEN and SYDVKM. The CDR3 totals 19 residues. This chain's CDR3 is CASGSFGTGLLPSNQPQHF. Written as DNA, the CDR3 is TGTGCCAGCGGATCTTTCGGGACAGGCCTTTTGCCTAGCAATCAGCCCCAGCATTTT.

CDR3 sequence (DNA): TGTGCCAGCAGCCGCGGGGCTAGCGGGGGTCTCGATGAGCAGTTCTTC. Translated, it gives CASSRGASGGLDEQFF. This chain links TRBV4-2 with TRBJ2-1; 10 bases are a match to TRBD2. Germline CDR1 and CDR2: LGHNA and YNFKEQ. Unmatched junction bases numbered 11, after V lost 4 bases and J lost 8 bases. The CDR3 is made up of 16 amino acids.

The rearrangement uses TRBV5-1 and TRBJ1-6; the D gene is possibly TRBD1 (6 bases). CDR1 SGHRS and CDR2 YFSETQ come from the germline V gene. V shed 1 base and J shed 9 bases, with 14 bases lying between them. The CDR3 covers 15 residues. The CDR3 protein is CASSLRGQRSSPLHF. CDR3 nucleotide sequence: TGCGCCAGCAGCTTGCGCGGACAGCGAAGTTCACCCCTCCACTTT.

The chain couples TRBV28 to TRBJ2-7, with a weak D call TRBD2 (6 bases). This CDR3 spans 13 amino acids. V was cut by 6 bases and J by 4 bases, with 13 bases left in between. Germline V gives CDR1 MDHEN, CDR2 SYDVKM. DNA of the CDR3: TGTGCCAGCAGACTCGGGACTGTATACGAGCAGTACTTC. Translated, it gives CASRLGTVYEQYF. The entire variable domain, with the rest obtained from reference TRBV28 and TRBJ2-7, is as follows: DVKVTQSSRYLVKRTGEKVFLECVQDMDHENMFWYRQDPGLGLRLIYFSYDVKMKEKGDIPEGYSVSREKKERFSLILESASTNQTSMYLCASRLGTVYEQYFGPGTRLTVT.

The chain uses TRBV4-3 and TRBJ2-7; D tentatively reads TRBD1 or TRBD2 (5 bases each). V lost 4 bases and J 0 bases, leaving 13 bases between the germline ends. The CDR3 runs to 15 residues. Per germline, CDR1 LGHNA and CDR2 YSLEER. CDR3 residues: CASSPYEGSSYEQYF. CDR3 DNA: TGCGCCAGCAGCCCCTACGAGGGGAGCTCCTACGAGCAGTACTTC.

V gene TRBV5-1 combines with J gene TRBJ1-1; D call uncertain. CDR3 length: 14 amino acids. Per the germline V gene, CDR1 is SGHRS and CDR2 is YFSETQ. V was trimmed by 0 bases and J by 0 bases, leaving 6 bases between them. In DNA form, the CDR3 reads TGCGCCAGCAGCTTGGGGGTAATGAACACTGAAGCTTTCTTT. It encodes CASSLGVMNTEAFF.

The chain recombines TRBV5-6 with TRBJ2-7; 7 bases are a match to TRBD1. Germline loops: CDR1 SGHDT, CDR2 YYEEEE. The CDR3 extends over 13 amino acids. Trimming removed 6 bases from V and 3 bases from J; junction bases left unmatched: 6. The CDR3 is CASTAQGDYEQYF. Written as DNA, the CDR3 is TGTGCCAGCACGGCCCAGGGGGACTACGAGCAGTACTTC.

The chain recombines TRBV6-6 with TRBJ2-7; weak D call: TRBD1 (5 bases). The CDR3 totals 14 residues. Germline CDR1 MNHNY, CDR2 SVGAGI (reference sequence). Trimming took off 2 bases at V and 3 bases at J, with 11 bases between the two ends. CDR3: CASSYGADLYEQYF. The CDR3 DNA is TGTGCCAGCAGTTACGGGGCAGATCTCTACGAGCAGTACTTC.

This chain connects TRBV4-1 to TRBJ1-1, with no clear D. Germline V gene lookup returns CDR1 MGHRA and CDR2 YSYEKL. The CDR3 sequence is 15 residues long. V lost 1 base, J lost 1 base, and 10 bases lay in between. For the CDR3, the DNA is TGCGCCAGCAGCCAAGGTCGGCTCGCGAACACTGAAGCTTTCTTT. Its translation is CASSQGRLANTEAFF.

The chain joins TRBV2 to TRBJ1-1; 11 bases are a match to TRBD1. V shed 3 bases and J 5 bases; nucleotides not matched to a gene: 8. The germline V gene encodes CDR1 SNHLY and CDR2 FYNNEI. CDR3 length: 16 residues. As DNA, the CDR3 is TGTGCCAGCAGTGAGAGGGACAGGGGGGAAGTTACTGAAGCTTTCTTT. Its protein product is CASSERDRGEVTEAFF.

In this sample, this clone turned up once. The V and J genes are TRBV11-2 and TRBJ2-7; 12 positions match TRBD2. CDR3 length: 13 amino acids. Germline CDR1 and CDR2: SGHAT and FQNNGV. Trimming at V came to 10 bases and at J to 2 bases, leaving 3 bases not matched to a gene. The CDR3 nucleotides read TGTGCCACTGGACTAGCGGGGACCTACGAGCAGTACTTC. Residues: CATGLAGTYEQYF.

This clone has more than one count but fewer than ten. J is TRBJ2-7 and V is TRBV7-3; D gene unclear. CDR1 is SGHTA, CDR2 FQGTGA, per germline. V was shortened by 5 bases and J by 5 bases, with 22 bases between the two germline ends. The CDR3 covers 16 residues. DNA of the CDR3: TGTGCCAGCAGCCTCGCGTCCAGTGCCCGCTGGAACGAGCAGTACTTC. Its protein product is CASSLASSARWNEQYF.

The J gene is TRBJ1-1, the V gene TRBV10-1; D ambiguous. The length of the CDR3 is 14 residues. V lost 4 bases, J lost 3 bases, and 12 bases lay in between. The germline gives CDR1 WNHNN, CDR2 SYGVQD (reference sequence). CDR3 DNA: TGCGCCAGCAGTGGGACGACTAACTACACTGAAGCTTTCTTT. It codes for CASSGTTNYTEAFF.

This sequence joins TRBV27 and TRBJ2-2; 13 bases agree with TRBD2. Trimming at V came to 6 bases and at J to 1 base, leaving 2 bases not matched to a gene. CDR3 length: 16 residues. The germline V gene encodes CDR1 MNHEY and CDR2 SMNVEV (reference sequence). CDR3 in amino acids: CASRTSGGRNTGELFF. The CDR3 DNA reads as TGTGCCAGCAGGACTAGCGGGGGGAGGAACACCGGGGAGCTGTTTTTT.

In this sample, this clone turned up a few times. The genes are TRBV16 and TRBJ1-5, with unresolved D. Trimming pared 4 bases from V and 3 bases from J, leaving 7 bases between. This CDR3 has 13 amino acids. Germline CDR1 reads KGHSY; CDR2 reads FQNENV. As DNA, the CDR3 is TGTGCCAGCAGCCTCGGCCTCAATCAGCCCCAGCATTTT. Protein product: CASSLGLNQPQHF.

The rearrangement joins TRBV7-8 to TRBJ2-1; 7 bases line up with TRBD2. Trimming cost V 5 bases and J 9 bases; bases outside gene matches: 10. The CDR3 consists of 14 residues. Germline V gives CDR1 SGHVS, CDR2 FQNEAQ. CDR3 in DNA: TGTGCCAGCAGCCCCGGGCCCCGCGGGAGTGAGCAGTTCTTC. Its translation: CASSPGPRGSEQFF. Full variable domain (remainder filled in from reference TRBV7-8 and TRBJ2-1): GAGVSQSPRYKVAKRGQDVALRCDPISGHVSLFWYQQALGQGPEFLTYFQNEAQLDKSGLPSDRFFAERPEGSVSTLKIQRTQQEDSAVYLCASSPGPRGSEQFFGPGTRLTVL.

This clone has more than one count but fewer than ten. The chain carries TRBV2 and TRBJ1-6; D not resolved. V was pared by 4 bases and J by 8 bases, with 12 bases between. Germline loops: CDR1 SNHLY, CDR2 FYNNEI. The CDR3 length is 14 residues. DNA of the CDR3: TGTGCCAGCAGTGGAAGGAGTCCTGATTCACCCCTCCACTTT. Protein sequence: CASSGRSPDSPLHF.

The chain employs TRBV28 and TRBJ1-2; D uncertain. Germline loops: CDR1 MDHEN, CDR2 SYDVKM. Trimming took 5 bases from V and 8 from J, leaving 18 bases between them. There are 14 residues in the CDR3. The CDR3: CASSLPPGFRGYTF. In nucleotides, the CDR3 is TGTGCCAGCAGTCTCCCCCCGGGGTTTCGAGGCTACACCTTC.

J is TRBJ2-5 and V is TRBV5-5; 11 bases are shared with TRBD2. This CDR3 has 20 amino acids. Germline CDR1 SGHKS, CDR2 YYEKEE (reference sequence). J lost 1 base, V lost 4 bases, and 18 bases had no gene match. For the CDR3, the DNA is TGTGCCAGCAGCCACGTTCCCCTAGCGGGGGGCCAAGACCTCCAAGAGACCCAGTACTTC. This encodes CASSHVPLAGGQDLQETQYF.

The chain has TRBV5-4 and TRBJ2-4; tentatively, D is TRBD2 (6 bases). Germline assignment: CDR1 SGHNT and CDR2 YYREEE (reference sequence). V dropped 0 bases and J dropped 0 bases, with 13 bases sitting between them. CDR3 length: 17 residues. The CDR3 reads CASSLASRGIAKNIQYF. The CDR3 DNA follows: TGTGCCAGCAGCTTGGCCTCTCGCGGGATAGCCAAAAACATTCAGTACTTC.